Shown below are 15 T cell receptor beta chains from a single sample sequenced in a study of blood T cell repertoires in COVID-19. Clones were read by immunoSEQ multiplex PCR, and TCRdb kept only the in-frame ones, dropping some. The table lists roughly 200,000 clones, around 80% of them singletons. The sample comprised peripheral blood. Receptors were obtained from a man in his 70s with active or convalescent COVID-19.

The chain uses TRBV3-1 (or the pseudogene TRBV3-2) and TRBJ1-4; 10 bases line up with TRBD1. The junction had 0 bases not matched to a gene; V was cut back by 5 bases and J by 6 bases. CDR3 length equals 13 residues. Germline-derived CDR1 and CDR2 are LGHDT and YNNKEL (reference sequence). The CDR3 sequence: CASSGTGDEKLFF. CDR3 nucleotide sequence: TGTGCCAGCAGCGGGACAGGGGATGAAAAACTGTTTTTT.

This chain uses TRBV5-4 with TRBJ2-1, with a tentative D call TRBD2 (6 bases). Germline V CDR1 and CDR2: SGHNT, YYREEE (reference sequence). The CDR3 runs to 14 residues. V lost 7 bases, J lost 0 bases, and 11 bases lay in between. As DNA, the CDR3 is TGTGCCAGCTACAGGAGGGGCTCCTACAATGAGCAGTTCTTC. Protein: CASYRRGSYNEQFF.

V is TRBV20-1 and J is TRBJ2-3, with 8 nucleotides matching TRBD2. CDR3 length: 13 amino acids. V was clipped by 4 bases and J by 8 bases; unmatched bases: 8. The V gene's germline CDR1 is DFQATT and CDR2 SNEGSKA (reference sequence). The CDR3 sequence is CSAIEDAGGTQYF. The CDR3 DNA reads as TGCAGTGCTATTGAGGACGCGGGAGGTACGCAGTATTTT.

This sequence joins TRBV5-6 and TRBJ2-7; 9 nucleotides line up with TRBD1. With 3 bases clipped from V and 5 bases from J, the junction kept 0 bases outside the gene matches. The germline gives CDR1 SGHDT, CDR2 YYEEEE. CDR3 size: 12 residues. The DNA for the CDR3 is TGTGCCAGCAGCTGGACAGGGGACGAGCAGTACTTC. As protein: CASSWTGDEQYF.

J is TRBJ1-1 and V is TRBV29-1; D is uncertain. The CDR3 is made up of 10 amino acids. Per the germline V gene, CDR1 is SQVTM and CDR2 is ANQGSEA. The germline V and J ends were trimmed by 3 bases and 11 bases, with 10 bases remaining between them. CDR3: CSVEREIAFF. CDR3 nucleotides: TGCAGCGTTGAGCGCGAGATCGCTTTCTTT. The complete variable domain, with remaining parts taken from reference TRBV29-1 and TRBJ1-1, reads SAVISQKPSRDICQRGTSLTIQCQVDSQVTMMFWYRQQPGQSLTLIATANQGSEATYESGFVIDKFPISRPNLTFSTLTVSNMSPEDSSIYLCSVEREIAFFGQGTRLTVV.

DNA for the CDR3: TGTGCCAGCGGGATAGGGGGCCTGGACAATGAGCAGTTCTTC. Translated: CASGIGGLDNEQFF. The V gene is TRBV5-4, the J gene TRBJ2-1, with 7 nucleotides matching TRBD1. Germline V gene sequence: CDR1 SGHNT, CDR2 YYREEE (reference sequence). This CDR3 has 14 residues. Trimming at V came to 7 bases and at J to 5 bases, leaving 9 bases not matched to a gene.

The sample holds a few counts of this clone. The V call is TRBV24-1, the J call TRBJ2-1; 11 nucleotides align to TRBD2. V lost 5 bases and J lost 7; bases outside the gene matches: 15. The CDR3 consists of 18 residues. Germline loops: CDR1 KGHDR, CDR2 SFDVKD. The CDR3 nucleotides read TGTGCCACCAGTGCTACCGGGACTAGCGGCCAAGGAGGGAATGAGCAGTTCTTC. Translation gives CATSATGTSGQGGNEQFF.

The V and J genes are TRBV7-6 and TRBJ1-3; 8 positions match TRBD1. The V gene end was trimmed by 3 bases and the J gene end by 2 bases; junction bases not matched to a gene: 3. There are 15 residues in the CDR3. Per germline, CDR1 SGHVS and CDR2 FNYEAQ. CDR3 sequence reads: CASSFEQGAGNTIYF. The CDR3 DNA reads TGTGCCAGCAGCTTCGAACAGGGGGCTGGAAACACCATATATTTT.

The V call is TRBV6-2 or TRBV6-3, the J call TRBJ1-1; D remains unclear. Germline CDR1 and CDR2: MNHEY and SVGEGT. The CDR3 loop spans 15 amino acids. V lost 0 bases and J 8 bases, leaving 16 bases between the germline ends. The CDR3 coding sequence is TGTGCCAGCAGTTACTCGAAATCCGGGTCCCTGGAAGCTTTCTTT. It is translated as CASSYSKSGSLEAFF.

The chain employs TRBV27 and TRBJ1-5; no clear D gene. Germline V gene sequence: CDR1 MNHEY, CDR2 SMNVEV (reference sequence). V was shortened by 0 bases and J by 4 bases, with 10 bases between the two germline ends. This CDR3 is 15 amino acids long. The CDR3 DNA reads as TGTGCCAGCAGTTTATCGTATGGTCGGAATCAGCCCCAGCATTTT. Translating gives CASSLSYGRNQPQHF.

The chain couples TRBV30 to TRBJ1-5, with D perhaps TRBD1 (6 bases). V was trimmed by 1 base and J by 5 bases, leaving 9 bases between them. The CDR3 covers 13 residues. Germline V gene data show CDR1 as GTSNPN and CDR2 as SVGIG (reference sequence). The CDR3 nucleotides are TGTGCCTGGAGTGGAGGGGGGGATCAGCCCCAGCATTTT. It encodes CAWSGGGDQPQHF.

The V gene is TRBV18, the J gene TRBJ1-1, with TRBD1 matching 7 bases. The CDR3 loop spans 17 amino acids. CDR1 KGHSH and CDR2 LQKENI come from the germline V gene. The J segment lost 0 bases and the V segment lost 1 base, leaving 8 bases of the junction unmatched. The CDR3 loop is CASSPRPGQKMNTEAFF. The CDR3 DNA reads as TGTGCCAGCTCACCACGACCGGGACAGAAGATGAACACTGAAGCTTTCTTT.

V and J are TRBV30 and TRBJ1-5; tentative D call: TRBD1 (6 bases). The CDR3 has 14 residues. The germline V gene has CDR1 GTSNPN and CDR2 SVGIG (reference sequence). The V end lost 2 bases, the J end lost 6 bases, and 14 bases lay between the germline ends. The CDR3 loop reads CAWSYKGGAQPQHF. Here the CDR3 DNA reads TGTGCCTGGAGTTACAAGGGGGGGGCTCAGCCCCAGCATTTT. Filled out from reference TRBV30 and TRBJ1-5, the complete variable domain reads SQTIHQWPATLVQPVGSPLSLECTVEGTSNPNLYWYRQAAGRGLQLLFYSVGIGQISSEVPQNLSASRPQDRQFILSSKKLLLSDSGFYLCAWSYKGGAQPQHFGDGTRLSIL.

The gene calls are TRBV19 and TRBJ1-2; 9 bases align to TRBD1. Per germline, CDR1 LNHDA and CDR2 SQIVND (reference sequence). V shed 3 bases and J 6 bases; nucleotides not matched to a gene: 5. The CDR3 runs to 14 residues. The CDR3 DNA reads TGTGCCAGTAGTATGCACAGGGGGCGGGATGGCTACACCTTC. It codes for CASSMHRGRDGYTF.

The CDR3 DNA reads TGTGCCAGCAGCCAAGCCCCGGCGGGGCGGGATGGCTACACCTTC. Its translation: CASSQAPAGRDGYTF. The V gene is TRBV3-1 (or the pseudogene TRBV3-2), the J gene TRBJ1-2; D possibly corresponds to TRBD1 (5 bases). The CDR3 extends over 15 amino acids. Trimming pared 1 base from V and 6 bases from J, leaving 15 bases between. From germline, CDR1 is LGHDT and CDR2 YNNKEL (reference sequence).